This is a list of T cell receptor beta chains from one sample in a study of blood T cell repertoires in COVID-19. TCRdb keeps only in-frame clones here, not all; method: immunoSEQ multiplex PCR. The table has fewer than 300,000 clones, roughly 89% seen once. The sample taken for sequencing was PBMCs or T cells enriched from blood (not recorded which). These receptors all come from a man aged 40-50 years who had recovered from COVID-19. The CDR3 runs from the conserved cysteine through the conserved F or W. Each record gives: clone size, V gene, D gene, J gene, CDR3 protein, CDR3 DNA. A D gene is named only where the DNA matches it firmly. Part of the rows lack a size; the others show once, few, many or a class for expanded clones.

-	TRBV11-2	-	TRBJ1-3	CASSFHGNSGNTIYF	TGTGCCAGCAGCTTTCACGGTAACTCTGGAAACACCATATATTTT
-	TRBV4-1	TRBD1	TRBJ2-2	CASSQGRGTGHGELFF	TGCGCCAGCAGCCAAGGTCGGGGGACAGGGCACGGGGAGCTGTTTTTT
once	TRBV18	-	TRBJ1-1	CASSTDGGRNTEAFF	TGTGCCAGCTCAACGGACGGGGGGAGGAACACTGAAGCTTTCTTT
-	TRBV3-1/TRBV3-2	-	TRBJ1-1	CASSHIRGFDTEAFF	TGTGCCAGCAGCCACATCAGGGGATTCGACACTGAAGCTTTCTTT
-	TRBV11-3	-	TRBJ1-4	CASSANRDSIIGNEKLFF	TGTGCCAGCAGCGCCAACCGGGACTCCATTATCGGTAATGAAAAACTGTTTTTT
once	TRBV19	TRBD1	TRBJ2-7	CATRRDREYEQYF	TGTGCCACCAGGAGGGACAGGGAATACGAGCAGTACTTC
-	TRBV9	TRBD1	TRBJ1-2	CASSGQGGHDYGYTF	TGTGCCAGCAGCGGACAGGGGGGACACGACTATGGCTACACCTTC
-	TRBV5-1	TRBD1	TRBJ1-2	CASSRPGQNYGYTF	TGCGCCAGCAGCCGACCGGGACAGAACTATGGCTACACCTTC
-	TRBV6-5	-	TRBJ1-1	CASSIQSMNTEAFF	TGTGCCAGCAGTATACAGTCGATGAACACTGAAGCTTTCTTT
-	TRBV3-1/TRBV3-2	-	TRBJ2-1	CASSQAGINNEQFF	TGTGCCAGCAGCCAAGCGGGGATAAACAATGAGCAGTTCTTC
once	TRBV7-9	TRBD2	TRBJ2-1	CATTGTSGRESYNEQFF	TGTGCCACCACGGGGACTAGCGGGAGAGAGTCCTACAATGAGCAGTTCTTC
-	TRBV7-9	TRBD1	TRBJ1-1	CASSDGQGDTEAFF	TGTGCCAGCAGCGATGGACAGGGGGACACTGAAGCTTTCTTT
-	TRBV14	-	TRBJ2-7	CASSHSRDKQYF	TGTGCCAGCAGCCACAGCCGGGACAAGCAGTACTTC
-	TRBV7-9	TRBD2	TRBJ2-1	CASSLLASGSNEQFF	TGTGCCAGCAGCTTATTAGCTAGCGGGAGTAATGAGCAGTTCTTC
once	TRBV28	-	TRBJ2-2	CASREGQGYTGELFF	TGTGCCAGCAGAGAAGGTCAGGGTTACACCGGGGAGCTGTTTTTT
once	TRBV25-1	-	TRBJ2-7	CASSEYIPGSGYEQYF	TGTGCCAGCAGTGAATATATTCCCGGGAGCGGCTACGAGCAGTACTTC
-	TRBV6-2/TRBV6-3	-	TRBJ2-1	CASSLTLNNEQFF	TGTGCCAGCAGCCTGACTTTGAACAATGAGCAGTTCTTC
-	TRBV7-2	-	TRBJ1-2	CASARQHYGYTF	TGTGCCAGCGCGAGACAGCACTATGGCTACACCTTC
once	TRBV18	TRBD1	TRBJ1-4	CASSPPDRPAEKLFF	TGTGCCAGCTCACCCCCGGACAGGCCGGCTGAAAAACTGTTTTTT
-	TRBV28	TRBD1	TRBJ1-1	CASSLTGQGDTEAFF	TGTGCCAGCAGTTTGACGGGACAGGGTGACACTGAAGCTTTCTTT
-	TRBV19	TRBD1	TRBJ1-3	CASSRGQAYLGNTIYF	TGTGCCAGTAGTCGTGGACAGGCCTATCTTGGAAACACCATATATTTT
-	TRBV7-2	-	TRBJ1-1	CASSLMSEAFF	TGTGCCAGCAGCTTAATGAGTGAAGCTTTCTTT
-	TRBV27	TRBD1	TRBJ1-2	CASSFLDRGGYGYTF	TGTGCCAGCAGTTTTTTAGACAGGGGCGGCTATGGCTACACCTTC
-	TRBV6-2/TRBV6-3	TRBD2	TRBJ2-1	CASSYIGVRLAIYNEQFF	TGTGCCAGCAGTTATATTGGGGTACGACTAGCCATTTACAATGAGCAGTTCTTC
-	TRBV19	-	TRBJ2-7	CASSSGGLTGFYEQYF	TGTGCCAGTAGTTCCGGAGGGTTAACGGGATTTTACGAGCAGTACTTC